A selection of T cell receptor beta chains follows, all from one sample in a study of OX40 agonist ivuxolimab in advanced cancers. Method: immunoSEQ multiplex PCR; TCRdb's copy keeps in-frame clones and lacks some. This table has around 95,000 clones, approximately 89% appearing once. This sample comprised CD4+ or CD8+ T cells sorted from blood, obtained in a trial of the OX40 agonist ivuxolimab. The receptors were sampled from an adult with an advanced solid tumor such as melanoma, head and neck, liver or kidney cancer. CDR3s include the opening cysteine and the closing phenylalanine or tryptophan. The D gene is left open where the match is weak.

TRBV7-2,.,CASSSRDPGEKLFF
TRBV4-1,.,CASSQGVSSPQHF
TRBV2,.,CASSVLSVETQYF
TRBV2,.,CASRTPFGNEKLFF
TRBV18,.,CASSPSTGSTETQYF
TRBV2,TRBD1,CASSPTGYNEKLFF
TRBV19,.,CASIMKGVFTEAFF
TRBV5-8,.,CASSPGQRPQEETQYF
TRBV6-5,.,CASFPGTSEQYF
TRBV5-6,.,CASSLNSRGNGYTF
TRBV7-3,TRBD2,CASSAGAGGYNEQFF
TRBV6-5,TRBD2,CASSSTSGSSYNEQFF
TRBV7-2,TRBD1,CASSFSGGTGGGSNYGYTF
TRBV2,.,CASSEEGGLGNQPQHF
TRBV9,TRBD1,CASSIGTVRYDEAFF
TRBV4-1,TRBD2,CASSQDSGRSGETQYF
TRBV14,TRBD1,CASSPGQGLGNTIYF
TRBV13,.,CASSLDGARGYTF
TRBV7-9,.,CASSIRQVLNTGELFF
TRBV28,.,CASSPPGQSNYGYTF
TRBV11-2,.,CASSLVRGYEQYF
TRBV29-1,.,CSVGGVVGYTF
TRBV28,.,CASMHSSYEQYF
TRBV20-1,.,CSARGLGQFF
TRBV7-2,TRBD2,CASSPPGAGLAGYEQYF
TRBV11-2,.,CASSSGGGPGNTIYF
TRBV6-6,.,CASSYVRSEPQHF
TRBV6-5,.,CASGDADTEAFF
TRBV10-2,TRBD2,CASSESVGGPHEQYF
TRBV30,.,CASAGRGGQYEQFF
TRBV4-2,TRBD2,CASSQGASGRDKETQYF
TRBV19,.,CASSIAGTGYEQYF
TRBV27,.,CASSLADGTDTQYF
TRBV18,TRBD2,CASSLNLGTSGRENIQYF
TRBV7-6,.,CASSRQPSGAFGYTF
TRBV5-1,.,CASSPGGGGLSNQPQHF
TRBV18,.,CASSPTKKGANVLTF
TRBV6-1,TRBD1,CASSTGQGRGNTIYF
TRBV7-2,TRBD2,CASSSRQASGSAGELFF